Below, one TCR beta chain is given with its context. As yet, its antigen is unknown. All the people who gave samples were healthy bone marrow donors. These data are taken from a study of cytomegalovirus exposure and HLA in healthy donors. Between the trimmed V and J ends, which lost 4 bases and 2 bases, there was a span of 19 bases. Germline CDR1 reads LNHDA; CDR2 reads SQIVND (reference sequence). The CDR3 contains 17 residues. 60 Vbeta and 13 Jbeta primers were used in PCR. Some clones are missing from TCRdb's copy, which holds only in-frame ones; the method was immunoSEQ multiplex PCR. The sample consists of fewer than 250,000 clones, 65% to 85% of them appearing once. The study, taken as a whole, reports: When a later analysis was performed, an Asian-associated ancestry cluster reportedly had fewer N-insertions than the approximately 700-donor mean. The authors excluded some V segments, including TRBV6-2 and TRBV6-3, as indistinguishable.

The V gene is TRBV19, the J gene TRBJ2-3, with TRBD1 as a possible D gene (6 bases). The source is a young man in good health and CMV-seronegative. Sample: PBMCs. CDR3 coding DNA: TGTGCCAGTAGTAGGGGTAGGGGGATCCGACCCACAGATACGCAGTATTTT. As protein: CASSRGRGIRPTDTQYF.